This passage covers 26 T cell receptor gamma chains from one sample sequenced in a study of gamma-delta T cells after stem cell transplantation. With CATT, TCRdb re-called clones from the RT-PCR reads. There are some 1,700 gamma-chain clones in the sample; about 20% occur only once, and about 7.1% lies in the top ten. The sample comprised gamma-delta T cells. The source is a human donor. It is not recorded whose cells these are; they may come from a transplant donor.

A word on this clone: Being one base from a much bigger clone, this may be a read error. V is TRGV4 and J is TRGJ1 or TRGJ2. CDR1 is EGSTGY, CDR2 YDSYTSSV, per germline. The CDR3 spans 12 residues. CDR3 residues: CASWDVCYKKLF. The CDR3 DNA is TGTGCCTCCTGGGATGTTTGTTATAAGAAACTCTTT.

The V and J genes are TRGV3 and TRGJ1 or TRGJ2. The CDR3 has 13 residues. Losses at the gene ends were 3 bases for V and 12 bases for J; bases not matched to a gene: 14. Germline CDR1 VTNTFY, CDR2 YDVSTARD (reference sequence). CDR3 amino acids: CATWDGGGRVKLF. As DNA, the CDR3 is TGTGCCACCTGGGACGGGGGGGGTCGTGTGAAACTCTTT.

This clone is labeled large. The chain carries TRGV9 and TRGJ1 or TRGJ2. The germline V gene has CDR1 GITISATS and CDR2 ISYDGTV (reference sequence). This CDR3 contains 15 residues. Trimming removed 2 bases from V and 4 bases from J; junction bases left unmatched: 11. CDR3 protein: CALWEAPNLYYKKLF. CDR3 nucleotide sequence: TGTGCCTTGTGGGAGGCACCAAATTTGTATTATAAGAAACTCTTT.

This chain links TRGV5 with TRGJ1 or TRGJ2. The CDR3 has 14 residues. The ends lost 2 bases at V and 4 bases at J; junction bases unmatched: 8. Germline lookup yields CDR1 VINAFY and CDR2 YDVSNSKD. CDR3 coding DNA: TGTGCCACCTGGGACATCCCCGGGTATTATAAGAAACTCTTT. Its protein is CATWDIPGYYKKLF.

Within the sample, this clone is medium-sized. The V and J genes are TRGV8 and TRGJ1 or TRGJ2. The CDR3 runs to 13 residues. Trimming removed 1 base from V and 4 bases from J; junction bases left unmatched: 4. CDR1 VENAVY and CDR2 YDSYNSRV come from the germline V gene. In DNA form, the CDR3 reads TGTGCCACCTGGGATAGCGGATATTATAAGAAACTCTTT. Residues: CATWDSGYYKKLF.

To note about this clone: Other DNA sequences in this sample translate to the same CDR3. The chain is built from TRGV2 and TRGJ1 or TRGJ2. There are 13 residues in the CDR3. Germline trimming cut 0 bases from V and 3 bases from J; bases unmatched to any gene: 2. Germline values: CDR1 EGSNGY, CDR2 YDSYNSKV. The CDR3 DNA reads TGTGCCACCTGGGACGGGCCTTATTATAAGAAACTCTTT. Translating gives CATWDGPYYKKLF.

Notes on this clone: Other DNA sequences in the same sample also yield this CDR3. The chain employs TRGV4 and TRGJ1 or TRGJ2. V lost 10 bases and J lost 12; bases outside the gene matches: 12. This CDR3 has 10 amino acids. Germline loops: CDR1 EGSTGY, CDR2 YDSYTSSV. The CDR3 sequence is CATLGSGKLF. The CDR3 nucleotides are TGTGCCACTCTTGGGTCGGGGAAACTCTTT.

Remarks on this clone: A clone one base away is much larger, so this may be a read error. The identical CDR3 is also encoded by other nucleotide sequences in the sample. In nucleotides, the CDR3 is TGTGCCACCTGGGACAGGAATTATAAGAAACTCTTT. It codes for CATWDRNYKKLF. The chain recombines TRGV3 with TRGJ1 or TRGJ2. Trimming took 0 bases from V and 5 from J; bases not matched to a gene: 1. This CDR3 contains 12 residues. The germline gives CDR1 VTNTFY, CDR2 YDVSTARD (reference sequence).

This clone was picked up a small number of times. The chain couples TRGV9 to TRGJ1 or TRGJ2. Germline V lookup: CDR1 GITISATS, CDR2 ISYDGTV (reference sequence). This CDR3 region has 13 residues. V trimming: 2 bases; J trimming: 0 bases; junction bases outside the gene matches: 1. The CDR3 coding sequence is TGTGCCTTGTGGGAGGGGAATTATTATAAGAAACTCTTT. Its translation is CALWEGNYYKKLF.

This clone was detected a few times. The chain joins TRGV9 to TRGJP. There are 16 residues in the CDR3. V shed 0 bases, J shed 6 bases, and the junction held 2 bases outside the gene matches. The germline V gene encodes CDR1 GITISATS and CDR2 ISYDGTV (reference sequence). As DNA, the CDR3 is TGTGCCTTGTGGGAGGTGATAGAGTTGGGCAAAAAAATCAAGGTATTT. Its translation is CALWEVIELGKKIKVF.

In its sample, this clone is medium-sized. V is TRGV8 and J is TRGJ1 or TRGJ2. CDR3 length: 13 amino acids. After removal of 2 bases from V and 8 bases from J, the junction contained 9 bases not matched to a gene. CDR1 and CDR2 from the germline V gene are VENAVY and YDSYNSRV. The CDR3 sequence: CATWDIASNKKLF. Here the CDR3 DNA reads TGTGCCACCTGGGATATCGCCAGTAATAAGAAACTCTTT.

This clone is labeled as large. The chain recombines TRGV3 with TRGJ1 or TRGJ2. CDR1 is VTNTFY, CDR2 YDVSTARD, per germline (reference sequence). V shed 4 bases and J 9 bases; nucleotides not matched to a gene: 12. This CDR3 is built from 13 residues. The CDR3 DNA follows: TGTGCCACCTGGGAAGGACTCTCTCGTAAGAAACTCTTT. This codes for CATWEGLSRKKLF.

The chain joins TRGV5 to TRGJ1 or TRGJ2. The CDR3 consists of 15 residues. V lost 0 bases and J lost 4; bases outside the gene matches: 9. The V gene's germline CDR1 is VINAFY and CDR2 YDVSNSKD. The CDR3 DNA sequence: TGTGCCACCTGGGACAGGCGCCCGGGCTATTATAAGAAACTCTTT. Encoded protein: CATWDRRPGYYKKLF.

Notes on this clone: At one end the junction does not follow the germline gene, possibly because of a read error. This same CDR3 is encoded by further DNA sequences in the sample. This chain uses TRGV3 with TRGJ1 or TRGJ2. The CDR3 contains 12 residues. Germline V gene sequence: CDR1 VTNTFY, CDR2 YDVSTARD (reference sequence). The chain's CDR3 is CATWDGDYKKLF. The CDR3 DNA follows: TGCGCCACCTGGGACGGGGATTATAAGAAACTCTTT.

This clone has only a few counts. V gene TRGV5 combines with J gene TRGJ1 or TRGJ2. The CDR3 has 11 residues. Per germline, CDR1 VINAFY and CDR2 YDVSNSKD. The trim removed 5 bases at V and 11 bases at J, leaving 9 bases unmatched. CDR3 sequence reads: CATWGGTEKLF. The CDR3 nucleotides are TGTGCCACCTGGGGAGGCACGGAGAAACTCTTT.

The V call is TRGV2, the J call TRGJ1 or TRGJ2. The CDR3 consists of 15 residues. CDR1 and CDR2 (germline): EGSNGY, YDSYNSKV. Trimming took 1 base from V and 0 from J; bases not matched to a gene: 6. CDR3 sequence (DNA): TGTGCCACCTGGGACGGCCTCTCGAATTATTATAAGAAACTCTTT. It encodes CATWDGLSNYYKKLF.

In the case of this clone: An end of the junction differs from the germline gene, which may be a read error. The J gene is TRGJ1 or TRGJ2, the V gene TRGV5. Germline V CDR1 and CDR2: VINAFY, YDVSNSKD. The CDR3 has 14 residues. CDR3 residues: CATWDRGNYYKKLF. The CDR3 DNA is TGTGCCACCTGGGACCGAGGGAATTATTATAAGAAACTCTTC.

In its sample, this clone is large. The chain employs TRGV5 and TRGJ1 or TRGJ2. Germline V CDR1 and CDR2: VINAFY, YDVSNSKD. The CDR3 contains 13 residues. V lost 1 base to trimming and J lost 2 bases; unmatched junction nucleotides: 2. CDR3 DNA: TGTGCCACCTGGGACAGCGATTATTATAAGAAACTCTTT. Translating it yields CATWDSDYYKKLF.

This clone was counted between two and nine times. The CDR3 nucleotides are TGTGCCACCTGGGATGGGGGCTTTTATAAGAAACTCTTT. This encodes CATWDGGFYKKLF. The chain joins TRGV4 to TRGJ1 or TRGJ2. Looked up from germline, CDR1 is EGSTGY and CDR2 is YDSYTSSV. Trimming removed 0 bases from V and 6 bases from J; junction bases left unmatched: 5. This CDR3 contains 13 residues.

As for this clone: A much larger clonotype is one base distant, so this may be a read error. V is TRGV9 and J is TRGJP. This CDR3 region has 16 residues. Per germline, CDR1 GITISATS and CDR2 ISYDGTV (reference sequence). The CDR3 coding sequence is TGTGCCTTGTGGAAGGTTAGAGAGTTGGGCAAAAAAATCAAGGTATTT. As protein: CALWKVRELGKKIKVF.

In the case of this clone: This may stem from a read error, because a much larger clone lies one nucleotide away. CDR3 coding DNA: TGTGCCACCTGGGACGGCCTCAGGTATTACAAGAAACTCTTT. Its protein is CATWDGLRYYKKLF. V is TRGV2 and J is TRGJ1 or TRGJ2. The germline V gene has CDR1 EGSNGY and CDR2 YDSYNSKV. The CDR3 runs to 14 residues.

In its sample, this clone is large. The same CDR3 can be traced to other DNA sequences in this sample. CDR3 nucleotide sequence: TGTGCCACCTGGGACGGTTATAAGAAACTCTTT. It specifies CATWDGYKKLF. The chain joins TRGV2 to TRGJ1 or TRGJ2. Germline V CDR1 and CDR2: EGSNGY, YDSYNSKV. This CDR3 comprises 11 residues. V lost 1 base, J lost 6 bases, and 0 bases stayed unmatched.

By proportion, this clone is large. V gene TRGV4 combines with J gene TRGJP1. The germline V gene encodes CDR1 EGSTGY and CDR2 YDSYTSSV. The CDR3 totals 13 residues. The J segment lost 2 bases and the V segment lost 3 bases, leaving 0 bases of the junction unmatched. This CDR3 is CATWDTTGWFKIF. CDR3 coding DNA: TGTGCCACCTGGGATACCACTGGTTGGTTCAAGATATTT.

There are a few counts of this clone. This chain links TRGV8 with TRGJ1 or TRGJ2. Germline assignment: CDR1 VENAVY and CDR2 YDSYNSRV. This CDR3 is 13 amino acids long. J lost 12 bases, V lost 2 bases, and 13 bases had no gene match. The CDR3 DNA reads as TGTGCCACCTGGGATACCCCGAATCGTGGGAAACTCTTT. It translates to CATWDTPNRGKLF.

Comments on this clone: Different DNA sequences within this sample yield the same CDR3. V usage is TRGV4 and J usage is TRGJ1 or TRGJ2. This CDR3 has 12 residues. Germline trimming cut 0 bases from V and 7 bases from J; bases unmatched to any gene: 3. Germline V CDR1 and CDR2: EGSTGY, YDSYTSSV. CDR3 loop: CATWDGYYKKLF. The DNA of the CDR3 is TGTGCCACCTGGGATGGGTACTATAAGAAACTCTTT.

This clone was detected only a few times. V is TRGV4 and J is TRGJ1 or TRGJ2. The length of the CDR3 is 12 residues. From germline, CDR1 is EGSTGY and CDR2 YDSYTSSV. Trimming cost V 5 bases and J 3 bases; bases outside gene matches: 4. The CDR3 DNA sequence: TGTGCCACCTGGGGCCTTTATTATAAGAAACTCTTT. Residues: CATWGLYYKKLF.